This T cell receptor beta chain was recorded in a study of blood T cells in healthy people across ages (dated by TCRdb to the mid-2010s). Looking at the study overall: In model experiments, roughly one uniquely barcoded TCR beta cDNA molecule per two T cells was captured by template switching. The donors were split into four age groups: young (average around 15 years), middle-aged (over 35), aged (over 55) and long-lived (roughly 80). To avoid experimental bias, donors of different ages were spread randomly across the sequencing lanes. Using the same blood draw, the study looked at two additional independent replicas of 1 million unique cDNA reads for two donors, one aged 18 to 30 and the other aged 80 or older. The study measured age-related changes in TCR beta repertoire diversity using deep sequencing normalized with unique cDNA molecular identifiers.

Donors were 39 systemically healthy Caucasian individuals from Russia aged roughly 6 to 90 years. Approximately 9.3 milliliters of peripheral blood were drawn from each donor into EDTA-treated Vacutainer tubes. PBMCs were isolated by Ficoll-Paque density-gradient centrifugation, with at least 6 million obtained per sample. Total RNA, at least 5 micrograms per sample, was extracted from PBMCs with Trizol reagent. For every donor, an aliquot of PBMCs went through flow cytometry to measure the percentages of naive CD45RAhigh/CD27high T cells. V loses 6 bases, J loses 3 bases, and the germline ends lie 16 bases apart. The CDR3 numbers 14 residues from cysteine through phenylalanine. Of all the DNA, just the CDR3 is kept, 42 bases in frame from base 1. Taken from the germline V gene (reference sequence), the CDR1 and CDR2 loops are DFQATT and SNEGSKA. The library was built by means of 5' RACE. Sequencing instrument: Illumina HiSeq 2500. The second PCR ran for roughly 6 to 11 cycles and used a J-beta primer mix along with a sample-barcoded 5' primer. A template-switch 5' adaptor carrying 12 random nucleotides introduced a unique molecular identifier onto each TCR beta cDNA molecule. At least 3 million CDR3-containing paired-end reads were obtained from each sample. All of the RNA was converted into first-strand cDNA using the Mint cDNA synthesis kit, with a TRBC-specific oligonucleotide serving as the primer. Following uracil-DNA glycosylase treatment, all cDNA underwent a first 18-cycle PCR with the universal primers M1SS and BC2_uni_R. The published analysis was carried out like this. For normalization, 1 million high-quality reads, each with a distinct molecular identifier, were randomly selected from each sample. Instead of being binned into consensus sequences, reads with shared molecular identifiers were discarded. MiTCR, set to a Q25 quality threshold and the strictest error-elimination algorithm, was used for CDR3 identification, clonotype clustering and error correction. A nonparametric unseen species model with Euler transformation was used to estimate a lower bound on total TCR beta diversity. TCRdb passed the public sequencing reads through fastp at Q25 and MiXCR, retaining productive beta sequences. One record per CDR3 amino acid sequence lists the most common genes and DNA. TCRdb's processing, not the study's, gives the V and J calls here. The sample includes 650,000 to 800,000 distinct CDR3 sequences, with under 55% observed a single time. Roughly 18% of the sample comes from the top ten.

Concerning this clonotype: It has no known antigen specificity. Nothing much larger sits one base from this clone, and base qualities are not available.

What the work shows at the level of the full study, not this receptor alone: Bulk unsorted PBMC profiling prevented conclusive comparison of naive and antigen-experienced compartments. Because donor CMV infection status was unknown, age-related changes in expanded clonotypes were potentially confounded. Estimates of total diversity from one million sequenced T cells were regarded as lower bounds and underestimates. As age increased, observed TCR beta diversity per million T cells dropped in a roughly linear way, and a significant reduction was already evident by age 40. Compared with the aged group, more naive CD4+ T cells, fewer expanded clones and increased TCR diversity were shown by the long-lived group, suggesting age selection. The percentage of naive T cells measured by flow cytometry correlated strongly with observed TCR beta diversity.

This receptor was obtained from a man between 60 and 75 years old in good health. The V and J segments used are TRBV20-1 and TRBJ2-3; TRBD2 could be the D gene, as 5 bases match. Sequenced: blood. The CDR3 in this case is CSANPSLRTDTQYF. The DNA is as follows: TGCAGTGCCAACCCTAGCCTCAGGACAGATACGCAGTATTTT.